Reported below is one T cell receptor beta chain. This clone occurred a few times. Its antigen remains unidentified. No base qualities exist here, and no much larger clone lies one base off it. This entry comes from a study of somatic mutations in cytotoxic T cells in rheumatoid arthritis (dated by TCRdb to about 2017). About the full investigation: Some V beta antibody-stained T-cell populations were flow-sorted on a FACSAria II or Sony SH800 at nearly 100% purity, and sorted V beta1+ cells also underwent TCRB sequencing. For 55 to 70 rheumatoid arthritis patients and roughly 22 healthy controls, TCRB deep sequencing was carried out. Whether expanded CD8+ T-cell clones in untreated, newly diagnosed rheumatoid arthritis carry somatic mutations was the study question, and clonality was characterized with TCRB deep sequencing. Patients and controls did not essentially differ in median age, which was nearly identical between the groups. What the work shows at the level of the full study, not this receptor alone: The antigen targets of the expanded CD8+ clones were unknown, and absence from virus-specific databases did not rule out viral specificity. In patients, CD8+ clonality rose with age (Spearman r of about 0.51), which was not the case in healthy controls. In about an eighth of the roughly 65 patients, more than 20% of CD8+ cells belonged to the largest CD8+ clone, while several identical CD8+ TCRB sequences were shared between blood and synovial fluid. Rheumatoid arthritis patients and age-matched healthy controls did not significantly differ in CD8+ T-cell clonality.

Healthy controls were roughly 20 blood donors whose buffy coats were used, with a median age of roughly 55 years (range roughly 21-75) and around 60% female. On an AutoMACS, CD4+ and CD8+ cells were isolated via positive magnetic bead selection, and their purity was verified by flow cytometry. Peripheral blood mononuclear cells were obtained using density gradient separation with Ficoll-Paque PLUS. Nucleospin Tissue or Tissue XS kits were used to extract DNA from CD4-enriched, CD8-enriched or PBMC samples, and a Qubit 2.0 fluorometer was used for quantification. The immunoSEQ assay was applied to genomic DNA for TCRB CDR3 sequencing. As for the original processing: The analyses included only productive TCRB rearrangements. Defining a clone by its unique TCRB CDR3 sequence, the study calculated clonality as a productive clonality index derived from Shannon entropy. Repertoire overlap between two samples was calculated from the template counts of each clone relative to total templates per sample. V-gene usage measured by flow cytometry correlated with TCRB sequencing V-gene usage, with a Spearman r of roughly 0.64. The immuneACCESS repertoire file appears here via TCRdb, limited to in-frame rearrangements. These files lack a portion of the clones; in checked studies, under half of the deficit traces to unresolved V genes, and the cause of the others is not known. That table is the source of V, J and clone size, and D and trimming were worked out from the DNA. A total of approximately 12,000 clones appear in this sample, 80% of them only once. The leading ten clones occupy roughly an eighth of the sample.

Material: CD8+ T cells sorted from blood. The source is a middle-aged man in good health.

The nucleotide sequence reads as follows: TGTGCCATCAGTGAGTCGGCCGGGGGTGACAATCAGCCCCAGCATTTT. It codes for CAISESAGGDNQPQHF. The chain joins TRBV10-3 to TRBJ1-5, with TRBD1 as a weak D call on 5 bases. Including cysteine and phenylalanine, the CDR3 has 16 amino acids. Left in the record is the CDR3 DNA by itself, 48 bases read in frame from the first base. The V and J ends are trimmed by 0 bases and 3 bases, leaving 12 bases between them. CDR1 is given as ENHRY and CDR2 as SYGVKD, both from the germline V gene.